The 14 T cell receptor beta chains below all came from one sample that was sequenced in a study of beta chain features in type 1 diabetes. The sequenced template was cDNA made from the entire isolated RNA. The repertoire was sequenced with immunoSEQ multiplex PCR; TCRdb's copy has only in-frame clones and lacks some. The top ten clones hold roughly 0.019% of a sample with approximately 380,000 clones, more than 13% of them seen once. The specimen was naive CD4+ T cells from blood. The receptors originated from a woman aged 18-29 years in good health.

The chain couples TRBV4-1 to TRBJ1-2; maybe TRBD1 (5 bases). The CDR3 is 15 amino acids. Germline values: CDR1 MGHRA, CDR2 YSYEKL. V lost 0 bases and J 7 bases, leaving 15 bases between the germline ends. CDR3 in DNA: TGCGCCAGCAGCCAAGATAATTCAGGGATGCTTGGCTACACCTTC. It yields the protein CASSQDNSGMLGYTF.

This clone turned up a few times. CDR3 protein: CASSQGTSHNEQFF. As DNA, the CDR3 is TGTGCCAGCTCCCAGGGGACTAGCCACAATGAGCAGTTCTTC. The chain links TRBV21-1 to TRBJ2-1; TRBD2 reflects the table's D call only, with no check against the DNA. TRBV21-1 is described as a pseudogene. The CDR3 spans 14 residues.

This clone has just a few counts. The chain has TRBV4-2 and TRBJ2-4, with 12 bases identical to TRBD2. Trimming removed 9 bases from V and 2 bases from J; junction bases left unmatched: 8. Germline CDR1 reads LGHNA; CDR2 reads YNFKEQ. This CDR3 is 16 amino acids long. The CDR3 sequence: CASSMRTSGTKNIQYF. In nucleotides, the CDR3 is TGTGCCAGTAGTATGAGGACTAGCGGGACCAAAAACATTCAGTACTTC.

This clone appeared a few times. The chain joins TRBV9 to TRBJ2-1, with 9 bases fitting TRBD2. The CDR3 is 12 amino acids. Per germline, CDR1 SGDLS and CDR2 YYNGEE. The J segment lost 9 bases and the V segment lost 3 bases, leaving 1 base of the junction unmatched. The CDR3 region is CASSALAGEQFF. In nucleotides, the CDR3 is TGTGCCAGCAGCGCACTAGCGGGTGAGCAGTTCTTC.

The chain joins TRBV10-3 to TRBJ2-5, with D possibly being TRBD2 (6 bases). This CDR3 is built from 11 residues. V was clipped by 10 bases and J by 4 bases, with 10 bases between them. In germline, CDR1 is ENHRY, CDR2 SYGVKD. As DNA, the CDR3 is TGTGCCAGCGGGGCTGGAGAGACCCAGTACTTC. Residues: CASGAGETQYF.

The rearrangement uses TRBV19 and TRBJ2-7; no firm D call. Germline loops: CDR1 LNHDA, CDR2 SQIVND (reference sequence). The CDR3 is 13 residues long. V dropped 5 bases and J dropped 1 base, with 9 bases sitting between them. For the CDR3, the DNA is TGTGCCAGTAGTGCCCAGGCTTCCTACGAGCAGTACTTC. Its protein product is CASSAQASYEQYF.

This clone was observed once. The chain is built from TRBV15 and TRBJ1-1; 10 positions agree with TRBD1. CDR1 is LNHNV and CDR2 is YYDKDF in the germline V gene (reference sequence). Trimming at V came to 5 bases and at J to 7 bases, leaving 13 bases not matched to a gene. The CDR3 length is 16 residues. CDR3 DNA sequence: TGTGCCACCAGCGCGAGACAGGGGGCGATCAAGTATGAAGCTTTCTTT. Amino acid sequence: CATSARQGAIKYEAFF. Full variable domain (remainder filled in from reference TRBV15 and TRBJ1-1): DAMVIQNPRYQVTQFGKPVTLSCSQTLNHNVMYWYQQKSSQAPKLLFHYYDKDFNNEADTPDNFQSRRPNTSFCFLDIRSPGLGDTAMYLCATSARQGAIKYEAFFGQGTRLTVV.

V is TRBV6-1 and J is TRBJ2-3; D not certain. The CDR3 extends over 15 amino acids. With 5 bases removed from V and 2 bases from J, the gap between germline ends came to 14 bases. Germline CDR1 MNHNS, CDR2 SASEGT. The CDR3 bases are TGTGCCAGCAGTCCGCAGATCGTTACCACAGATACGCAGTATTTT. Protein sequence: CASSPQIVTTDTQYF.

The chain is built from TRBV2 and TRBJ2-2; possibly TRBD1 for D (5 bases). Trimming stripped 4 bases from V and 7 bases from J, with 10 bases between. The CDR3 is 13 residues long. From germline, CDR1 is SNHLY and CDR2 FYNNEI. The CDR3 coding sequence is TGTGCCAGCAGTGGTCAGGGAATCGGGGAGCTGTTTTTT. This encodes CASSGQGIGELFF.

This clone was seen a few times. This CDR3 reads CGPLGDDEQFF. CDR3 in DNA: TGCGGCCCCCTGGGAGACGATGAGCAGTTCTTC. The chain links TRBV29-1 to TRBJ2-1; a weak D match, TRBD2 (5 bases). The CDR3 runs to 11 residues. Germline V gives CDR1 SQVTM, CDR2 ANQGSEA.

This clone has more than one count but fewer than ten. The rearrangement uses TRBV19 and TRBJ2-1; a possible D gene is TRBD1 (6 bases). The CDR3 has 12 residues. Germline assignment: CDR1 LNHDA and CDR2 SQIVND (reference sequence). The ends were cut back, 5 bases at V and 9 bases at J, with 11 bases in the middle. Here the CDR3 DNA reads TGTGCCAGTAGTGTCGAACAGGGTGAGCAGTTCTTC. As protein: CASSVEQGEQFF.

This clone was counted only a few times. The rearrangement links TRBV5-6 to TRBJ1-2; the D gene is possibly TRBD1 (6 bases). The CDR3 is 15 residues long. Trimming took 1 base from V and 2 from J, leaving 12 bases between them. Germline V CDR1 and CDR2: SGHDT, YYEEEE. The CDR3 here is CASSLYQGINYGYTF. DNA of the CDR3: TGTGCCAGCAGCTTGTATCAGGGGATCAACTATGGCTACACCTTC.

This clone was seen more than once but under ten times. This chain links TRBV30 with TRBJ2-7, with D possibly TRBD2 on 5 matching bases. With 7 bases removed from V and 3 bases from J, the gap between germline ends came to 22 bases. Germline values: CDR1 GTSNPN, CDR2 SVGIG (reference sequence). The CDR3 runs to 15 residues. The CDR3 loop is CASSFRGPGSYEQYF. The DNA for the CDR3 is TGTGCCTCCTCATTTCGAGGACCGGGAAGCTACGAGCAGTACTTC.

The rearrangement uses TRBV6-5 and TRBJ1-2; unclear D gene. This CDR3 has 16 amino acids. Germline V gene lookup returns CDR1 MNHEY and CDR2 SVGAGI. The V end was cut by 0 bases, the J end by 7 bases, with 18 bases between. The CDR3 sequence is CASSYSSRGKGSGYTF. The DNA of the CDR3 is TGTGCCAGCAGTTACTCGAGTCGGGGTAAGGGAAGTGGCTACACCTTC.